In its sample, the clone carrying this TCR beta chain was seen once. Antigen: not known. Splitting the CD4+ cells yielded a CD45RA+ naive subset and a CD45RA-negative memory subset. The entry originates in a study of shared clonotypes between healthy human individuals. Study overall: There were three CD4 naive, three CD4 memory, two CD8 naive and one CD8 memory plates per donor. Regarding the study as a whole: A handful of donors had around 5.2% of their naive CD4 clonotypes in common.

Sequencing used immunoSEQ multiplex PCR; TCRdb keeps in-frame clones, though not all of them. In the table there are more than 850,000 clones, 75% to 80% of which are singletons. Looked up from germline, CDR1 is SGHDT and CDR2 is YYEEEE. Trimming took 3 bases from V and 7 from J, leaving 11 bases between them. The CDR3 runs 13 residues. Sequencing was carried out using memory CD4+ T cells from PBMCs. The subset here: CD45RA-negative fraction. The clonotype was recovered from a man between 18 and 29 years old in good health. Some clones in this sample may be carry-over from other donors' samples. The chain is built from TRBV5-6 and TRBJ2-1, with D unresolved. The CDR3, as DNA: TGTGCCAGCAGCTCCCTCTGGAAGAATGAGCAGTTCTTC. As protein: CASSSLWKNEQFF.